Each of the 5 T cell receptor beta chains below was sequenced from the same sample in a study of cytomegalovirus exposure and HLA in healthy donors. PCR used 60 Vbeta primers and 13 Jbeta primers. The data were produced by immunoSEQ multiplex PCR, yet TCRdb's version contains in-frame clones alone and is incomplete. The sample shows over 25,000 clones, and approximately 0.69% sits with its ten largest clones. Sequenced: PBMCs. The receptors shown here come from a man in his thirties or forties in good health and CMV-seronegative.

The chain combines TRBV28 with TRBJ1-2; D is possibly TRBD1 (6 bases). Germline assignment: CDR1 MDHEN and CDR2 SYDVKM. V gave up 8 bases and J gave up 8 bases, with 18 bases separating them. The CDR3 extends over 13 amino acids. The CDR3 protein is CASGRYREGGYTF. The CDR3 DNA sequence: TGTGCCAGCGGAAGATACAGGGAGGGAGGCTACACCTTC.

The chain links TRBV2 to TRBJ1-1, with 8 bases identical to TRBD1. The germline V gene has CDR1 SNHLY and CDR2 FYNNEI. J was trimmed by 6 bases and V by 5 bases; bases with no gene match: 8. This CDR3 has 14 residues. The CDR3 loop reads CASSLLDREAEAFF. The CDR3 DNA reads TGTGCCAGCAGTTTATTGGACAGGGAAGCTGAAGCTTTCTTT. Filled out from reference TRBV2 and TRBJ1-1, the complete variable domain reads EPEVTQTPSHQVTQMGQEVILRCVPISNHLYFYWYRQILGQKVEFLVSFYNNEISEKSEIFDDQFSVERPDGSNFTLKIRSTKLEDSAMYFCASSLLDREAEAFFGQGTRLTVV.

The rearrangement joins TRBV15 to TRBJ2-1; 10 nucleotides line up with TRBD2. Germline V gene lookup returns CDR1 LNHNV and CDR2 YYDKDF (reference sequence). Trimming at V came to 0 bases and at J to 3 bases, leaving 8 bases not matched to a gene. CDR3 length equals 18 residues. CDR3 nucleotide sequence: TGTGCCACCAGCAGAGATTCCAAACTAGCGGGGATCTACAATGAGCAGTTCTTC. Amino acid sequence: CATSRDSKLAGIYNEQFF.

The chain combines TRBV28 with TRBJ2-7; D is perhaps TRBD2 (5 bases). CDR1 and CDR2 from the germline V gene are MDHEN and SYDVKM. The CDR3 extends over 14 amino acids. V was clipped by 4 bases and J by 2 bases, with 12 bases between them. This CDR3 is CASSSPGFPYEQYF. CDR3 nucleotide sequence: TGTGCCAGCAGTTCCCCGGGGTTCCCCTACGAGCAGTACTTC. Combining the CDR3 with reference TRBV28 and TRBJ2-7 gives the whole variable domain DVKVTQSSRYLVKRTGEKVFLECVQDMDHENMFWYRQDPGLGLRLIYFSYDVKMKEKGDIPEGYSVSREKKERFSLILESASTNQTSMYLCASSSPGFPYEQYFGPGTRLTVT.

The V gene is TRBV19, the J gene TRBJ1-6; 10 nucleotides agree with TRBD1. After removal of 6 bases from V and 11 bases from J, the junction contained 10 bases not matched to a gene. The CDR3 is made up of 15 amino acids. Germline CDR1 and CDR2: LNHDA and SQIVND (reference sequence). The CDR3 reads CASSRHGTGDPPLHF. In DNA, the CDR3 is TGTGCCAGTAGCCGGCACGGGACAGGGGACCCACCCCTCCACTTT.